This is a list of T cell receptor beta chains from one sample in a study of blood T cell repertoires in COVID-19. Profiled with immunoSEQ multiplex PCR; TCRdb holds only in-frame clones, not every one. This table has 150,000 to 200,000 clones, approximately 93% appearing once. Specimen: peripheral blood. Receptors originate from a woman in her sixties with COVID-19, enrolled during active disease. CDR3s include the opening cysteine and the closing phenylalanine or tryptophan. A D gene is named only where the DNA matches it firmly. Clone size appears in some rows only: once, few, many, or a class for an expanded clone.

D,V,length,size,J,DNA,CDR3
TRBD1,TRBV29-1,13,NA,TRBJ1-1,TGCAGCGTTTCCAAAGACAGGGGGGCTGAAGCTTTCTTT,CSVSKDRGAEAFF
NA,TRBV2,14,NA,TRBJ1-5,TGTGCCAGCAGTGAAGCCAACAGGGTAGAAGCCCAGCATTTT,CASSEANRVEAQHF
NA,TRBV30,13,NA,TRBJ1-3,TGTGCCTGGAGTGGAGGCGTTGGAAACACCATATATTTT,CAWSGGVGNTIYF
TRBD1,TRBV27,14,NA,TRBJ2-7,TGTGCCAGCCAGCGGACAGGGGGCTTCAACGAGCAGTACTTC,CASQRTGGFNEQYF
TRBD2,TRBV7-2,19,once,TRBJ2-1,TGTGCCAGCAGCTTAGGTAGAATGCGGGGGGGCTCCTCCTACAATGAGCAGTTCTTC,CASSLGRMRGGSSYNEQFF
NA,TRBV6-5,11,once,TRBJ1-2,TGTGCCAGCAGCAACGGTCGGGGCTACACCTTC,CASSNGRGYTF
NA,TRBV19,15,once,TRBJ2-7,TGTGCCAGTAGTATAGGCCAGGGTAGTTCCTACGAGCAGTACTTC,CASSIGQGSSYEQYF
TRBD2,TRBV5-4,15,NA,TRBJ2-2,TGTGCCAGCAGCTTGGCCGGGGGGTCGACCGGGGAGCTGTTTTTT,CASSLAGGSTGELFF
NA,TRBV2,13,NA,TRBJ1-1,TGTGCCAGCAGTGTAGGAGCTAACACTGAAGCTTTCTTT,CASSVGANTEAFF
NA,TRBV6-6,12,NA,TRBJ1-1,TGTGCCAGCACCCAAGGGGGCACTGAAGCTTTCTTT,CASTQGGTEAFF
NA,TRBV21-1,14,NA,TRBJ2-5,TGTGCCAGCAGACAAGAGGGGGAGAAAGAGACCCAGTACTTC,CASRQEGEKETQYF
TRBD1,TRBV19,13,NA,TRBJ1-1,TGTGCCACCCTGGGACAGGGGAGAACTGAAGCTTTCTTT,CATLGQGRTEAFF
NA,TRBV28,16,NA,TRBJ2-1,TGTGCCAGCAGTTCCAGGACAGACGATACTGACAATGAGCAGTTCTTC,CASSSRTDDTDNEQFF
NA,TRBV7-8,17,NA,TRBJ2-1,TGTGCCAGCAGCTTAGATCTAACTGGAGCTAGAAACAATGAGCAGTTCTTC,CASSLDLTGARNNEQFF
TRBD1,TRBV27,16,NA,TRBJ2-2,TGTGCCAGCAGTTCAATGACAGGGGGCCGAACCGGGGAGCTGTTTTTT,CASSSMTGGRTGELFF
NA,TRBV19,15,NA,TRBJ2-1,TGTGCCAGTAGTATCGCAGGGGGGTCCTACAATGAGCAGTTCTTC,CASSIAGGSYNEQFF